This note documents a single T cell receptor (beta chain) sequence. Its antigen remains unidentified. V lost 0 bases to trimming and J lost 6 bases, with 14 bases between them. This CDR3 has 16 residues. Germline CDR1 reads LGHDT; CDR2 reads YNNKEL (reference sequence). This entry is derived from a study of T cell responses to AZD1222 COVID-19 vaccine. Background on the study: Investigators merged groups given second doses at roughly 4 or roughly 12 weeks. General study points: None of the repertoires were sampled until the peak T cell response had passed. Spike was spanned by vaccine-associated CD4 TCRs, with dominance at 160-218 and 743-854.

Data came from immunoSEQ multiplex PCR; TCRdb stores just in-frame clones and leaves some out. Of 70,000 to 90,000 clones in the sample, approximately 89% were seen once. This clonotype was obtained from an adult in good health. The rearrangement joins TRBV3-1 (or the pseudogene TRBV3-2) to TRBJ2-2; weak D call: TRBD2 (5 bases). This specimen was peripheral blood, taken on day 0 of AZD1222 vaccination. The CDR3 spells CASSQDGLGFAGELFF. CDR3 sequence (DNA): TGTGCCAGCAGCCAAGACGGACTGGGGTTTGCCGGGGAGCTGTTTTTT.